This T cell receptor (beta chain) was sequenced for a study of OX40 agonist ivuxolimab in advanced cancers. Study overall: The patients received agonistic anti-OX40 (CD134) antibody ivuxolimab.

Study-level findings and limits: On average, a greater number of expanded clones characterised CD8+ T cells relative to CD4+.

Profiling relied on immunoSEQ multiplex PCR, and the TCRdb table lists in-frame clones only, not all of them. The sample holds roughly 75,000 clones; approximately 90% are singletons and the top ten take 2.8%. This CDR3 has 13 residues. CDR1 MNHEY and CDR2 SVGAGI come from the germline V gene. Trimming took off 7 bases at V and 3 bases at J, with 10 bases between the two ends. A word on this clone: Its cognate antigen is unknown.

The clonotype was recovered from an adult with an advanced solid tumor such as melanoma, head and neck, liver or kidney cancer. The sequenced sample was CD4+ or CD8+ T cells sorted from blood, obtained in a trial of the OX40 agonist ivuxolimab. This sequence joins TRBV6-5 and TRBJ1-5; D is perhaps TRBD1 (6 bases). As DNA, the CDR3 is TGTGCCAGCAACAGGGAGGCCAATCAGCCCCAGCATTTT. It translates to CASNREANQPQHF.